Listed below are T cell receptor beta chains from one sample, sequenced in a study of long-term antiretroviral therapy in people with HIV. This table comes from immunoSEQ multiplex PCR, and its TCRdb copy is limited to in-frame clones, with some not included. There are about 30,000 clones in the sample; 75% to 85% occur only once, and under 8.5% lies in the top ten. The sample consisted of unsorted PBMCs, taken 0.3 years after starting antiretroviral therapy. These receptors all come from a man in his forties with HIV. Both conserved end residues are part of each CDR3. A D gene is named only where the DNA matches it firmly. A row's size may be missing; if present it is once, few, many or a size class.

DNA | CDR3 | J | V | D | size
TGTGCCAGCAGTTTAGGCATACAGGGGGCCGGCACAGATACGCAGTATTTT | CASSLGIQGAGTDTQYF | TRBJ2-3 | TRBV28 | TRBD1 | NA
TGTGCCAGCAGCTTACGGGCGGACCTCCAAGAGACCCAGTACTTC | CASSLRADLQETQYF | TRBJ2-5 | TRBV7-8 | NA | NA
TGTGCCAGCAGTTACGCCGGGACAGGGGTTGAAAAACTGTTTTTT | CASSYAGTGVEKLFF | TRBJ1-4 | TRBV6-6 | TRBD1 | few
TGTGCCAGCAGTGAAAGACCAACTAGCACAGATACGCAGTATTTT | CASSERPTSTDTQYF | TRBJ2-3 | TRBV6-4 | NA | NA
TGTGCCACCAGCAAAGGACAGGGCTCTCCCGGCGAGCAGTACTTC | CATSKGQGSPGEQYF | TRBJ2-7 | TRBV15 | TRBD1 | NA
TGTGCCAGCTCACCAGACTTAAATCAGCCCCAGCATTTT | CASSPDLNQPQHF | TRBJ1-5 | TRBV18 | NA | few
TGTGCCAGCAGTTTAGGGCAGGGGTCCTTTACCTACGAGCAGTACTTC | CASSLGQGSFTYEQYF | TRBJ2-7 | TRBV28 | NA | NA
TGTGCCAGCAGCCAAGGGGCAGGGGGTACGTATCAGCCCCAGCATTTT | CASSQGAGGTYQPQHF | TRBJ1-5 | TRBV4-2 | TRBD1 | few
TGTGCAATAGCGGGGGGACAGACCTACGAGCAGTACTTC | CAIAGGQTYEQYF | TRBJ2-7 | TRBV6-5 | TRBD2 | few
TGTGCCAGCAGCGGAAGGAGGGCCTTTAGCTCCTACAATGAGCAGTTCTTC | CASSGRRAFSSYNEQFF | TRBJ2-1 | TRBV11-2 | NA | NA
TGTGCCTGGAGTCGTGCGGGGGCAGGTCAGCCCCAGCATTTT | CAWSRAGAGQPQHF | TRBJ1-5 | TRBV30 | NA | few
TGTGCCAGCAGTCCCGGACTAGCGGGAGCTTACACCCCCACAGATACGCAGTATTTT | CASSPGLAGAYTPTDTQYF | TRBJ2-3 | TRBV7-9 | TRBD2 | NA
TGTGCCAGCATGGGTGGGGGCGGGAACACTGAAGCTTTCTTT | CASMGGGGNTEAFF | TRBJ1-1 | TRBV21-1 | NA | NA
TGTGCCAGCAGTTCCCGGTCGGGCGAGCAGTACTTC | CASSSRSGEQYF | TRBJ2-7 | TRBV28 | NA | NA
TGTGCCAGCAGCACCAAGCGGGGGACGACCCAGTACTTC | CASSTKRGTTQYF | TRBJ2-5 | TRBV7-3 | TRBD2 | NA
TGTGCCAGCAGCCCTAGCGGCGGGAGGGCCCTCCGAGAGACCCAGTACTTC | CASSPSGGRALRETQYF | TRBJ2-5 | TRBV7-9 | TRBD2 | NA
TGTGCCTGGGCGGACGCAACGGGCACAGATACGCAGTATTTT | CAWADATGTDTQYF | TRBJ2-3 | TRBV30 | NA | NA
TGCGCCAGCAGCATGGACAGGCCCAGCCAAGAGACCCAGTACTTC | CASSMDRPSQETQYF | TRBJ2-5 | TRBV5-1 | TRBD1 | NA
TGCAGCTCTGACAGGGGCTCCTACAATGAGCAGTTCTTC | CSSDRGSYNEQFF | TRBJ2-1 | TRBV29-1 | TRBD1 | NA
TGTGCCAGCAGCCAAGAGGGGTATGATGGCTACACCTTC | CASSQEGYDGYTF | TRBJ1-2 | TRBV14 | NA | few
TGTGCCAGCAGTTTAAGGGGGCCCCAATCAAATCAGCCCCAGCATTTT | CASSLRGPQSNQPQHF | TRBJ1-5 | TRBV6-5 | TRBD1 | NA
TGTGCCAGCAGCTTAGACGGGGCGCGCACAGATACGCAGTATTTT | CASSLDGARTDTQYF | TRBJ2-3 | TRBV13 | NA | NA
TGTGCCAGCAGGACGGGAGTCTCCGGGGAGCTGTTTTTT | CASRTGVSGELFF | TRBJ2-2 | TRBV18 | NA | NA
TGTGCCAGCAGTTACTGGGGGAACGGCTCACCCCTCCACTTT | CASSYWGNGSPLHF | TRBJ1-6 | TRBV6-5 | NA | NA
TGTGCCAGCAGCCCCCAACAGGGAGCAGAGACCCAGTACTTC | CASSPQQGAETQYF | TRBJ2-5 | TRBV7-9 | NA | NA
TGTGCCAGCAGTTCGGCGGGGAGGGGGACCCAGTACTTC | CASSSAGRGTQYF | TRBJ2-5 | TRBV7-2 | TRBD2 | NA
TGTGCCACTCACGGGGCCAACACAGATACGCAGTATTTT | CATHGANTDTQYF | TRBJ2-3 | TRBV27 | NA | NA
TGTGCCAGCAGAGAGCAGGGGGGGGAAAAACTGTTTTTT | CASREQGGEKLFF | TRBJ1-4 | TRBV2 | TRBD1 | NA
TGTGCCAGCAGCTCCAGCCCCGAGCAGTACTTC | CASSSSPEQYF | TRBJ2-7 | TRBV7-9 | NA | few
TGCGCCAGCAGTGATCAGGATAGCTCCTACGAGCAGTACTTC | CASSDQDSSYEQYF | TRBJ2-7 | TRBV10-2 | NA | NA
TGTGCCAGCAGCCTACTGGGACAGGGTACCTACGAGCAGTACTTC | CASSLLGQGTYEQYF | TRBJ2-7 | TRBV14 | TRBD1 | NA
TGTGCCAGCAGCTTTCGACAGGGAATGTACGAGCAGTACTTC | CASSFRQGMYEQYF | TRBJ2-7 | TRBV7-2 | TRBD1 | NA
TGTGCCAGCACCCCCTCGGTACAAGAGACCCAGTACTTC | CASTPSVQETQYF | TRBJ2-5 | TRBV7-9 | NA | NA
TGTGCCAGCAGTCATACAGGGGGCGGCAATCAGCCCCAGCATTTT | CASSHTGGGNQPQHF | TRBJ1-5 | TRBV7-2 | TRBD1 | NA
TGTGCCAGCAGACTAGCGGGGGGCCGCACAGATACGCAGTATTTT | CASRLAGGRTDTQYF | TRBJ2-3 | TRBV27 | TRBD2 | NA
TGCGCCAGCAGCCAAGGGACTAGCGGAAATATCATTCCAGATACGCAGTATTTT | CASSQGTSGNIIPDTQYF | TRBJ2-3 | TRBV5-1 | TRBD2 | NA
TGTGCCAGCAGCTTGGTGGGGTACAATGAGCAGTTCTTC | CASSLVGYNEQFF | TRBJ2-1 | TRBV5-4 | NA | NA
TGTGCCAGCGGGGGGCGCGGTACCGGGGAGCTGTTTTTT | CASGGRGTGELFF | TRBJ2-2 | TRBV7-8 | NA | NA
TGCGCCAGCAGCTTGGTAGGGAGCGAGACCCAGTACTTC | CASSLVGSETQYF | TRBJ2-5 | TRBV5-1 | NA | NA
TGCGCCAGCAGCTCTCCGGGGCAGGGGGCAGGGGGAGCTTTCTTT | CASSSPGQGAGGAFF | TRBJ1-1 | TRBV4-3 | TRBD1 | NA
TGTGCCAGCAGTGTGCAGGGACAGGAGACCCAGTACTTC | CASSVQGQETQYF | TRBJ2-5 | TRBV2 | TRBD1 | NA
TGTGCCAGGTCAGAGAGACTAGAGAAAGATACGCAGTATTTT | CARSERLEKDTQYF | TRBJ2-3 | TRBV2 | NA | NA
TGTGCCAGCAGCAGAGGACAGCCGAACACTGAAGCTTTCTTT | CASSRGQPNTEAFF | TRBJ1-1 | TRBV7-6 | NA | NA
TGCAATATTAGCGGGAGGACCTACGAGCAGTACTTC | CNISGRTYEQYF | TRBJ2-7 | TRBV29-1 | TRBD2 | NA
TGTGCCAGCAGTTTACCGGGACAGGGGACCTACGAGCAGTACTTC | CASSLPGQGTYEQYF | TRBJ2-7 | TRBV28 | TRBD1 | NA
TGTGCCAGCGGTCTGGACAGATTAGCCAAAAACATTCAGTACTTC | CASGLDRLAKNIQYF | TRBJ2-4 | TRBV6-1 | NA | NA
TGTGCCAGCAGCGGAATGTCGAGTCCCCCCTACGAGCAGTACTTC | CASSGMSSPPYEQYF | TRBJ2-7 | TRBV9 | NA | NA
TGTGCCAGCAGCTGGGGACAGGGGTACGAGCAGTACTTC | CASSWGQGYEQYF | TRBJ2-7 | TRBV7-7 | TRBD1 | few
TGTGCCAGCAGCTTTCGGCAGGGTCTAGGCACTGAAGCTTTCTTT | CASSFRQGLGTEAFF | TRBJ1-1 | TRBV7-2 | NA | NA
TGTGCCAGCAGCCTGGGGTGGGAAGAGACCCAGTACTTC | CASSLGWEETQYF | TRBJ2-5 | TRBV27 | NA | NA
TGTGCCAGCAAAGGTGGGGGAGCTGGAAACACCATATATTTT | CASKGGGAGNTIYF | TRBJ1-3 | TRBV9 | NA | once
TGTGCCAGTAGTACCTATGGAGGGAGTGAGCAGTTCTTC | CASSTYGGSEQFF | TRBJ2-1 | TRBV19 | NA | NA
TGTGCCAGCAGCTTACTCCGTACAGGGGGAACCAATTCACCCCTCCACTTT | CASSLLRTGGTNSPLHF | TRBJ1-6 | TRBV7-9 | TRBD1 | NA